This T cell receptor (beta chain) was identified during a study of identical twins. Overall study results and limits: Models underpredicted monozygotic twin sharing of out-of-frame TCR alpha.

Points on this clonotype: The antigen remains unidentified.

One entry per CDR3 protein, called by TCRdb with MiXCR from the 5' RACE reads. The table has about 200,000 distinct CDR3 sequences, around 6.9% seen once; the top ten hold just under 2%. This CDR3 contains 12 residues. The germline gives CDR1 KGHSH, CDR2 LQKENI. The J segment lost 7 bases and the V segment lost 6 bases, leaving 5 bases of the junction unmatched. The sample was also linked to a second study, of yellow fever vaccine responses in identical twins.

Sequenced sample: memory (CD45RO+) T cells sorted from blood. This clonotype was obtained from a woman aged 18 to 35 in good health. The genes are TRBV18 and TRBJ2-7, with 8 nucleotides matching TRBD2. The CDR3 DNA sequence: TGTGCCAGCTCCCGGACGGGAGGGGAGCAGTACTTC. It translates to CASSRTGGEQYF.